Listed here is a single T cell receptor beta chain. Its antigen remains unidentified. The TCR beta libraries used approximately 2 micrograms of genomic DNA that came from cryopreserved PBMCs. The data were obtained in a study of cytotoxic CD8 clonotypes in ibrutinib-treated CLL. As for the study in general: Response samples were taken after a median of approximately 11 months on treatment, range 6 to 36. General study results and limits: Clonality went higher at ibrutinib response and then dropped back toward baseline at progression. At the start, clonality exceeded age-matched healthy donors and followed circulating CD8+ T-cell counts.

Germline-derived CDR1 and CDR2 are SNHLY and FYNNEI. CDR3 length: 14 residues. Trimming left V 1 base short and J 6 bases short, with 12 bases between. Some clones are missing from TCRdb's copy, which holds only in-frame ones; the method was immunoSEQ multiplex PCR. Here the sample spans under 35,000 clones, 69% being singletons. The source is a human donor with chronic lymphocytic leukemia. The sequencing here drew on PBMCs, taken after 24 months of ibrutinib treatment. This chain links TRBV2 with TRBJ1-2, with a tentative D call TRBD1 (6 bases). The CDR3 reads CASSEDGRGNGYTF. The DNA for the CDR3 is TGTGCCAGCAGTGAAGATGGGAGGGGGAATGGCTACACCTTC.